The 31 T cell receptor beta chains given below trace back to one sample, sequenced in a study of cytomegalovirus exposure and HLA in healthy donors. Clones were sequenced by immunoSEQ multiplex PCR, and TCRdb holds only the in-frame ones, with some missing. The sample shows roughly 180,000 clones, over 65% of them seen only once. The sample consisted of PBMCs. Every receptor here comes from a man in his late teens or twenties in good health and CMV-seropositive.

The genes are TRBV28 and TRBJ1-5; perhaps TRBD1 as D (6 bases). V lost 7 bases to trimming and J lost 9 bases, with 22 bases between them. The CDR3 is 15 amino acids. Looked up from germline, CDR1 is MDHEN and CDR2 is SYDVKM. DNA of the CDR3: TGTGCCAGCATTTCGGGCGAGGACAGCCTTCGGCCCCAGCATTTT. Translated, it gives CASISGEDSLRPQHF.

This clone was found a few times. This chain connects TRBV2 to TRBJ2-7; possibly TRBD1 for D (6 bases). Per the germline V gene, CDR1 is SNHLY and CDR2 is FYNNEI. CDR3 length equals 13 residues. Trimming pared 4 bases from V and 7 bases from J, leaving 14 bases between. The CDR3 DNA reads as TGTGCCAGCAGTGGTTCTGGGGGCGGGGAGCAGTACTTC. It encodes CASSGSGGGEQYF.

CDR3 sequence: CASGTSSGQETQYF. The CDR3 DNA is TGTGCCAGCGGAACCTCTAGCGGTCAAGAGACCCAGTACTTC. The chain is built from TRBV7-2 and TRBJ2-5; the match to TRBD2 covers 7 bases. This CDR3 is built from 14 residues. The V gene end was trimmed by 8 bases and the J gene end by 2 bases; junction bases not matched to a gene: 8. Germline V gene data show CDR1 as SGHTA and CDR2 as FQGNSA.

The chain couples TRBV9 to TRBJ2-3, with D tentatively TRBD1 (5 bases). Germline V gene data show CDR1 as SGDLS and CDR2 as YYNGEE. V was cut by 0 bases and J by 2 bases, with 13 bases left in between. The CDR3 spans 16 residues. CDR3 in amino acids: CASSVATTANTDTQYF. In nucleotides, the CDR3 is TGTGCCAGCAGCGTAGCTACGACAGCAAACACAGATACGCAGTATTTT.

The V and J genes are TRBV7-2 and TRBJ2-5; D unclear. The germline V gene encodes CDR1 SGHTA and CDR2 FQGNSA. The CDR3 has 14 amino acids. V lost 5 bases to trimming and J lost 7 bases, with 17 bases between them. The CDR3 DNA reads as TGTGCCAGCAGCCCCGAGACTGCCATGTGGACCCAGTACTTC. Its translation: CASSPETAMWTQYF.

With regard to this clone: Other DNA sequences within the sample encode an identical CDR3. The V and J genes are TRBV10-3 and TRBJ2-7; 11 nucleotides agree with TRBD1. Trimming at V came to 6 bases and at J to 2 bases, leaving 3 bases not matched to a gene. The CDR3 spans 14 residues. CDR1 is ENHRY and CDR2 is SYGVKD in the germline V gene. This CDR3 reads CAIRPGQGAYEQYF. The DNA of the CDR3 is TGTGCCATCAGGCCGGGACAGGGGGCCTACGAGCAGTACTTC.

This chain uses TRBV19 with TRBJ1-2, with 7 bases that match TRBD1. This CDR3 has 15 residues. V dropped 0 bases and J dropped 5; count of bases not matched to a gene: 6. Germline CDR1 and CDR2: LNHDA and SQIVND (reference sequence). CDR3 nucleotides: TGTGCCAGTAGTATAGACCTACAGGGGTCATATGGCTACACCTTC. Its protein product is CASSIDLQGSYGYTF.

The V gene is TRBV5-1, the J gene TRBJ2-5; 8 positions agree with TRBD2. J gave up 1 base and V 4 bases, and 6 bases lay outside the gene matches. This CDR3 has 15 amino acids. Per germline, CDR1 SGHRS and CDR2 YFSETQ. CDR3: CASSRTGTSQETQYF. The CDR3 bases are TGCGCCAGCAGCCGGACCGGGACTAGCCAAGAGACCCAGTACTTC.

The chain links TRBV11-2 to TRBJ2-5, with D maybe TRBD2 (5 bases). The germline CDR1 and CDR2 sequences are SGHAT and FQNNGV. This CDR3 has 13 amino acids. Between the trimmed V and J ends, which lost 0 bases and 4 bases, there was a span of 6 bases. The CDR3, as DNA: TGTGCCAGCAGCTTAGATCGGGGAGAGACCCAGTACTTC. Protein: CASSLDRGETQYF.

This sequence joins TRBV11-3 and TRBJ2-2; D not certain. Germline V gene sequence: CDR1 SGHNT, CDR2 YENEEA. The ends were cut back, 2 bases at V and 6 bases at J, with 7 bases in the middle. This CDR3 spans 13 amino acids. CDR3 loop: CASSLQVSGELFF. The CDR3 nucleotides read TGTGCCAGCAGCTTACAGGTCTCCGGGGAGCTGTTTTTT.

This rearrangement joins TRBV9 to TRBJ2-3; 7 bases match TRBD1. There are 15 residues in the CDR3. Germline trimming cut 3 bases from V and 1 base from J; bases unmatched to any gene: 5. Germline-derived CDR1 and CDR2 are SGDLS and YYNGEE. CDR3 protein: CASSEGTDRTDTQYF. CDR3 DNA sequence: TGTGCCAGCAGCGAGGGGACAGATCGCACAGATACGCAGTATTTT.

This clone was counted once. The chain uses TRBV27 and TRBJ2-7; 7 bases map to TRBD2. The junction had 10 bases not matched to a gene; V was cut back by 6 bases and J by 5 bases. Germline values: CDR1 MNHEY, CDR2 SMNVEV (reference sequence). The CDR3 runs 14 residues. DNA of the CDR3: TGTGCCAGCAGCCGGGGAGGGAGTATCGACGAGCAGTACTTC. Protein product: CASSRGGSIDEQYF.

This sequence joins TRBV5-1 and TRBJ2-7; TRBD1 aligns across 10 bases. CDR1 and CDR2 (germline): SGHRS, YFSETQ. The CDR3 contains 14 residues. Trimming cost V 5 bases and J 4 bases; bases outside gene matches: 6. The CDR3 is CASRRSGQGYEQYF. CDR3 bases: TGCGCCAGCAGGAGGTCGGGACAGGGGTACGAGCAGTACTTC.

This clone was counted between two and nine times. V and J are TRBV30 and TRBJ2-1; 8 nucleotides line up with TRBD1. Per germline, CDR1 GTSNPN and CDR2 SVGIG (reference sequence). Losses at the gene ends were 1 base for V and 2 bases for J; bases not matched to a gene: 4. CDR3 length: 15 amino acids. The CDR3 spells CAWSGRGLAYNEQFF. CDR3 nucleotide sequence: TGTGCCTGGAGTGGCAGGGGGCTGGCCTACAATGAGCAGTTCTTC. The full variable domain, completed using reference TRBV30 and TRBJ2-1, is SQTIHQWPATLVQPVGSPLSLECTVEGTSNPNLYWYRQAAGRGLQLLFYSVGIGQISSEVPQNLSASRPQDRQFILSSKKLLLSDSGFYLCAWSGRGLAYNEQFFGPGTRLTVL.

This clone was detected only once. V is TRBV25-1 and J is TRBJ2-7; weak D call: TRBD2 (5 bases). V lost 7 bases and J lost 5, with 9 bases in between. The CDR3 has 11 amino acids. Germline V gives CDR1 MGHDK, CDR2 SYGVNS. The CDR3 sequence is CASNDGNEQYF. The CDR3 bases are TGTGCCAGCAACGACGGGAACGAGCAGTACTTC.

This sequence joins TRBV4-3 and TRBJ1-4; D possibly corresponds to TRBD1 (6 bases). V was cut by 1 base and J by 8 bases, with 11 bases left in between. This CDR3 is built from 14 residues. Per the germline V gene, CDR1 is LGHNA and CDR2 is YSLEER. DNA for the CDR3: TGCGCCAGCAGCCAAGGGGGGCGTGGAGAAAAACTGTTTTTT. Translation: CASSQGGRGEKLFF.

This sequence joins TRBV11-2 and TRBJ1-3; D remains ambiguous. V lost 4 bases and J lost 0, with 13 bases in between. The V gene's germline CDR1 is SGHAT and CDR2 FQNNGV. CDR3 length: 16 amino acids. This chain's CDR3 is CASSSAGGGSGNTIYF. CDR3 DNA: TGTGCCAGCAGCTCCGCTGGCGGCGGCTCTGGAAACACCATATATTTT.

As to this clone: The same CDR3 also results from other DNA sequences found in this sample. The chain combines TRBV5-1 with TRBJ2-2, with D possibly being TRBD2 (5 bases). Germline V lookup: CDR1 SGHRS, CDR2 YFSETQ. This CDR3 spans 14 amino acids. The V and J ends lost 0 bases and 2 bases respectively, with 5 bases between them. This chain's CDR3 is CASSLAGNTGELFF. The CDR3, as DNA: TGCGCCAGCAGCTTGGCGGGAAACACCGGGGAGCTGTTTTTT. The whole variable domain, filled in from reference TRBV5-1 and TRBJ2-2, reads KAGVTQTPRYLIKTRGQQVTLSCSPISGHRSVSWYQQTPGQGLQFLFEYFSETQRNKGNFPGRFSGRQFSNSRSEMNVSTLELGDSALYLCASSLAGNTGELFFGEGSRLTVL.

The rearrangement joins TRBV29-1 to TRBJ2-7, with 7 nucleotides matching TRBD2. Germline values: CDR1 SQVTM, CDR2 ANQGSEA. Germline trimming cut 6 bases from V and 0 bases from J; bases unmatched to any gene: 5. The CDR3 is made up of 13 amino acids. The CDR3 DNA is TGCAGCGTACTAGCGCAAGACTCCTACGAGCAGTACTTC. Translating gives CSVLAQDSYEQYF.

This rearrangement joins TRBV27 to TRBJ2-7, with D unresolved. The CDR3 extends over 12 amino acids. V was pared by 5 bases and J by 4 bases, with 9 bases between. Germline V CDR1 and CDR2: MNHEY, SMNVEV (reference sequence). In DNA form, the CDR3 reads TGTGCCAGCAGTCCTGACGGGTACGAGCAGTACTTC. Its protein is CASSPDGYEQYF.

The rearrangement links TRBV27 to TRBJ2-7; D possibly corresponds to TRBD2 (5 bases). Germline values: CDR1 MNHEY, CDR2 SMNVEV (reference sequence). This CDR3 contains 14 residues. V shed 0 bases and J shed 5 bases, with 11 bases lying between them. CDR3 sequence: CASSLSRLANEQYF. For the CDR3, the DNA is TGTGCCAGCAGTTTATCGAGGCTAGCAAACGAGCAGTACTTC.

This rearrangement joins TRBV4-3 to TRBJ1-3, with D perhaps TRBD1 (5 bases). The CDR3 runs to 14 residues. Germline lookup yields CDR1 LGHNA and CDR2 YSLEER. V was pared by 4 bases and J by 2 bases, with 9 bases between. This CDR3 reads CASSRDSTGNTIYF. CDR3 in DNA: TGCGCCAGCAGCCGCGACAGTACTGGAAACACCATATATTTT.

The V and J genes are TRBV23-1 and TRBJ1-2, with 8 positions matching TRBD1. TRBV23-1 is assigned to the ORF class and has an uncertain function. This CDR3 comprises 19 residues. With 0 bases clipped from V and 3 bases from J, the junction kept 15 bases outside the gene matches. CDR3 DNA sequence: TGCGCCAGCAGTCAATCTAATCCGGGCAGGGGGCCCAGGGACTATGGCTACACCTTC. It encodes CASSQSNPGRGPRDYGYTF.

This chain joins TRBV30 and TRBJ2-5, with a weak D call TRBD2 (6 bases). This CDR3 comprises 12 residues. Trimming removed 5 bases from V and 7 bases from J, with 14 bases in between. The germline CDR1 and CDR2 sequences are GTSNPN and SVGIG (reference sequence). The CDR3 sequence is CAWAPRRGTQYF. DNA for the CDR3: TGTGCCTGGGCCCCTAGGCGGGGGACCCAGTACTTC.

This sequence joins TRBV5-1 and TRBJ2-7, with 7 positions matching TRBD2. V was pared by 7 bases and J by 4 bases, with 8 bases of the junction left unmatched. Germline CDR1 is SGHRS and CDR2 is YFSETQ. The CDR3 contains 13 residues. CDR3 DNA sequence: TGCGCCAGCCGCCGGGAGGCTTGGTACGAGCAGTACTTC. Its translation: CASRREAWYEQYF.

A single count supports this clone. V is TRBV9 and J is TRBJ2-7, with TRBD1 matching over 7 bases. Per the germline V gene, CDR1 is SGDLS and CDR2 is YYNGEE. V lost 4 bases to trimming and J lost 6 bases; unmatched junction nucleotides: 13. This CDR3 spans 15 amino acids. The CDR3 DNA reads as TGTGCCAGCAGCCCTCGGACAGGTCTTCCTTCCGAGCAGTACTTC. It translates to CASSPRTGLPSEQYF.

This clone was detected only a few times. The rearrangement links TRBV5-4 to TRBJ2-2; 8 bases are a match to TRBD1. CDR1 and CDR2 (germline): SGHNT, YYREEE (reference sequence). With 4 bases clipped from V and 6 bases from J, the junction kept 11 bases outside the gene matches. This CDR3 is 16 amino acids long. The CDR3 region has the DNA TGTGCCAGCAGCCCCCGACAGGGGATGGGGGCCGGGGAGCTGTTTTTT. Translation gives CASSPRQGMGAGELFF.

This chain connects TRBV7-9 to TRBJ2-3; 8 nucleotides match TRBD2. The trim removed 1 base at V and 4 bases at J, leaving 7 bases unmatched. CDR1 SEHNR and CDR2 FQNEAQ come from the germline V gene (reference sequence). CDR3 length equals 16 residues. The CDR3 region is CASSLDAGGLSDTQYF. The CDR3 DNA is TGTGCCAGCAGCTTAGATGCGGGAGGATTGTCAGATACGCAGTATTTT.

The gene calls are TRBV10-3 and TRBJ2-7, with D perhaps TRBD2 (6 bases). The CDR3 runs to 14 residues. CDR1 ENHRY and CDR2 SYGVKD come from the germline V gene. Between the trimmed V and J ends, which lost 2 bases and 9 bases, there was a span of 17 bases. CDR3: CAISESQGPGGQYF. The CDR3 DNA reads TGTGCCATCAGTGAGAGTCAGGGCCCCGGGGGGCAGTACTTC.

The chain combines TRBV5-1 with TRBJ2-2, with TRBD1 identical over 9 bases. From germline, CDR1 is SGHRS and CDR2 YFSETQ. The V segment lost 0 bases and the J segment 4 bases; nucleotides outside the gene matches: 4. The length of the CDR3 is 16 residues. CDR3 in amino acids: CASSLEGTGSTGELFF. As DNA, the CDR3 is TGCGCCAGCAGCTTGGAGGGGACAGGGTCCACCGGGGAGCTGTTTTTT.

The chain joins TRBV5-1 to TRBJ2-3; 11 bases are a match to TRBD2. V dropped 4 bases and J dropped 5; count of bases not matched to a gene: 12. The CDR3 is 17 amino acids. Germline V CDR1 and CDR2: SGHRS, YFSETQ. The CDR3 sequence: CASSRTSGRPRKDTQYF. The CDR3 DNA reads TGCGCCAGCAGCCGGACTAGCGGGCGACCGAGAAAAGATACGCAGTATTTT.